Listed here are 24 T cell receptor beta chains from one sample, sequenced in a study of cytotoxic CD8 clonotypes in ibrutinib-treated CLL (dated by TCRdb to about 2021). Preparation of the library involved the immunoSEQ multiplex PCR assay. In its TCRdb copy, this immuneACCESS table keeps in-frame sequences only and misses some clones. Where compared with another copy, unresolved V genes explain less than half of these, and the others have no known cause. The sample data list over 110,000 clones, and under 95% of these were observed just once. The ten most abundant clones make up 11% of the sample. Explained via the paper, the time point label denotes: 12 months on ibrutinib. Material: PBMCs, obtained after 12 months of ibrutinib treatment. The receptor set was obtained from a human donor with chronic lymphocytic leukemia.

The chain is built from TRBV11-3 and TRBJ2-7; unclear D gene. The CDR3 has 15 amino acids. Germline lookup yields CDR1 SGHNT and CDR2 YENEEA. V was cut by 4 bases and J by 0 bases, with 13 bases left in between. The CDR3 sequence: CASSSVSWVSYEQYF. The CDR3 region has the DNA TGTGCCAGCAGCTCTGTCAGCTGGGTCTCCTACGAGCAGTACTTC.

This clone was recorded once. The chain is built from TRBV6-5 and TRBJ1-3; 8 nucleotides agree with TRBD1. CDR3 size: 14 residues. J was trimmed by 3 bases and V by 5 bases; bases with no gene match: 3. The V gene's germline CDR1 is MNHEY and CDR2 SVGAGI. CDR3: CASSVTGGGNTIYF. CDR3 bases: TGTGCCAGCAGTGTAACAGGGGGTGGAAACACCATATATTTT.

The chain carries TRBV7-3 and TRBJ2-7, with D unresolved. The length of the CDR3 is 12 residues. Germline values: CDR1 SGHTA, CDR2 FQGTGA. The V end lost 2 bases, the J end lost 6 bases, and 8 bases lay between the germline ends. The CDR3 DNA reads as TGTGCCAGCAGCTTACGACTCCGCGAGCAGTACTTC. It specifies CASSLRLREQYF.

In its sample, this clone was seen a few times. J is TRBJ1-5 and V is TRBV19; TRBD1 is a possible D gene (5 bases). V was cut by 6 bases and J by 1 base, with 7 bases left in between. The CDR3 totals 13 residues. CDR1 is LNHDA and CDR2 is SQIVND in the germline V gene (reference sequence). The DNA of the CDR3 is TGTGCCAGTAGGGGGCCGAGCAATCAGCCCCAGCATTTT. Translated: CASRGPSNQPQHF.

This chain uses TRBV28 with TRBJ2-4; 13 bases line up with TRBD2. The CDR3 covers 18 residues. Germline values: CDR1 MDHEN, CDR2 SYDVKM. With V trimmed by 4 bases and J by 9 bases, 15 bases remained unmatched. The CDR3 coding sequence is TGTGCCAGCAGTTCTACAGGGACTAGCGGGACCCCCGGTGGCATTCAGTACTTC. Translated: CASSSTGTSGTPGGIQYF.

The chain is built from TRBV12-5 and TRBJ2-6; 9 nucleotides match TRBD1. Germline loops: CDR1 LGHNT, CDR2 FRNRAP. After removal of 1 base from V and 0 bases from J, the junction contained 13 bases not matched to a gene. This CDR3 has 21 residues. In DNA form, the CDR3 reads TGTGCTAGTGGTTTGGGTCGTGACGGGACAGGGACTAACTCTGGGGCCAACGTCCTGACTTTC. Residues: CASGLGRDGTGTNSGANVLTF.

V usage is TRBV5-1 and J usage is TRBJ2-3; D remains unclear. V lost 5 bases to trimming and J lost 4 bases, with 11 bases between them. Germline V gene data show CDR1 as SGHRS and CDR2 as YFSETQ. There are 13 residues in the CDR3. In nucleotides, the CDR3 is TGCGCCAGCAGACCCGAACTTGCAGATACGCAGTATTTT. Protein product: CASRPELADTQYF.

The chain is built from TRBV30 and TRBJ2-7; 15 bases are shared with TRBD2. This CDR3 is 16 amino acids long. Germline V lookup: CDR1 GTSNPN, CDR2 SVGIG (reference sequence). Losses at the gene ends were 2 bases for V and 5 bases for J; bases not matched to a gene: 7. The chain's CDR3 is CAWSNTGLAGGNEQYF. Here the CDR3 DNA reads TGTGCCTGGAGTAATACGGGACTAGCGGGAGGAAACGAGCAGTACTTC.

The chain is built from TRBV11-2 and TRBJ1-3; D unresolved. The CDR3 totals 12 residues. The germline gives CDR1 SGHAT, CDR2 FQNNGV. Trimming pared 5 bases from V and 8 bases from J, leaving 10 bases between. The CDR3 is CASSHQHDTIYF. Here the CDR3 DNA reads TGTGCCAGCAGCCATCAGCATGACACCATATATTTT.

The chain links TRBV27 to TRBJ2-1, with D perhaps matching TRBD2 (6 bases). Trimming shortened V by 8 bases and J by 1 base, and 15 bases separated the two germline ends. Per the germline V gene, CDR1 is MNHEY and CDR2 is SMNVEV (reference sequence). The CDR3 contains 15 residues. The CDR3, as DNA: TGTGCCAGCCACTCGACTAGGGGTTCCTACAATGAGCAGTTCTTC. It specifies CASHSTRGSYNEQFF.

The chain employs TRBV30 and TRBJ2-3, with D possibly TRBD2 on 6 matching bases. This CDR3 region has 15 residues. Trimming cost V 0 bases and J 6 bases, with 16 bases left between them. CDR1 is GTSNPN and CDR2 is SVGIG in the germline V gene (reference sequence). CDR3 bases: TGTGCCTGGAGTGTACTTGAGCTGGCGGGGGATACGCAGTATTTT. As protein: CAWSVLELAGDTQYF.

The chain couples TRBV28 to TRBJ1-5, with TRBD1 as a possible D gene (6 bases). Trimming stripped 5 bases from V and 8 bases from J, with 22 bases between. The CDR3 is 16 amino acids. CDR1 MDHEN and CDR2 SYDVKM come from the germline V gene. The CDR3 reads CASSPTGHIPWEPQHF. The CDR3 nucleotides are TGTGCCAGCAGTCCAACGGGACACATACCCTGGGAGCCCCAGCATTTT.

The chain links TRBV2 to TRBJ2-7, with D unclear. Germline CDR1 is SNHLY and CDR2 is FYNNEI. Trimming took off 6 bases at V and 5 bases at J, with 11 bases between the two ends. This CDR3 comprises 12 residues. This CDR3 reads CASRGEINEQYF. In DNA form, the CDR3 reads TGTGCCAGCAGAGGCGAGATTAACGAGCAGTACTTC.

The chain couples TRBV5-1 to TRBJ2-1; 16 bases are shared with TRBD2. V lost 4 bases and J lost 5; bases outside the gene matches: 12. CDR1 and CDR2 (germline): SGHRS, YFSETQ. This CDR3 contains 19 residues. The CDR3 coding sequence is TGCGCCAGCAGCAGCCTCCGGGGACTAGCGGGAGGGTATAACAATGAGCAGTTCTTC. As protein: CASSSLRGLAGGYNNEQFF.

The gene calls are TRBV25-1 and TRBJ2-6, with 7 bases that match TRBD1. CDR1 is MGHDK and CDR2 is SYGVNS in the germline V gene. The CDR3 sequence is 17 residues long. Trimming at V came to 4 bases and at J to 4 bases, leaving 10 bases not matched to a gene. CDR3 nucleotides: TGTGCCAGCAGTGGGGGACAGAGTAAAGTAGGGGCCAACGTCCTGACTTTC. It yields the protein CASSGGQSKVGANVLTF.

This chain links TRBV4-1 with TRBJ2-5; 14 nucleotides line up with TRBD2. The V segment lost 0 bases and the J segment 6 bases; nucleotides outside the gene matches: 9. CDR1 is MGHRA, CDR2 YSYEKL, per germline. This CDR3 spans 18 amino acids. In DNA, the CDR3 is TGCGCCAGCAGCCAAGAGGGCCCCGGGACTAGCGGGAGCAAGACCCAGTACTTC. Protein sequence: CASSQEGPGTSGSKTQYF.

The V gene is TRBV25-1, the J gene TRBJ2-5; TRBD2 matches at 8 bases. This CDR3 contains 14 residues. V gave up 7 bases and J gave up 7 bases; unmatched junction bases: 11. In germline, CDR1 is MGHDK, CDR2 SYGVNS. Written as DNA, the CDR3 is TGTGCCAGCACTGGGACTAGTCACCCCTGGACCCAGTACTTC. Protein product: CASTGTSHPWTQYF.

V gene TRBV27 combines with J gene TRBJ1-4; no firm D call. V was cut by 5 bases and J by 8 bases, with 9 bases left in between. This CDR3 region has 12 residues. CDR1 and CDR2 from the germline V gene are MNHEY and SMNVEV (reference sequence). In DNA form, the CDR3 reads TGTGCCAGCAGTGACCAAGGGGAAAAACTGTTTTTT. Translation gives CASSDQGEKLFF.

J is TRBJ2-1 and V is TRBV5-1, with D maybe TRBD2 (5 bases). This CDR3 comprises 15 residues. Trimming stripped 3 bases from V and 3 bases from J, with 13 bases between. In germline, CDR1 is SGHRS, CDR2 YFSETQ. CDR3 sequence (DNA): TGCGCCAGCAGCTCACGGGATCCCAACTACAATGAGCAGTTCTTC. Translated, it gives CASSSRDPNYNEQFF.

CDR3 sequence reads: CASSESDNTVNQETQYF. DNA for the CDR3: TGCGCCAGCAGTGAGTCGGATAACACAGTGAACCAAGAGACCCAGTACTTC. The rearrangement joins TRBV10-1 to TRBJ2-5, with unresolved D. Trimming stripped 0 bases from V and 0 bases from J, with 14 bases between. The CDR3 runs 17 residues. Germline CDR1 WNHNN, CDR2 SYGVQD (reference sequence).

The chain has TRBV11-1 and TRBJ2-3; D gene unclear. Deletions cut 5 bases from V and 4 bases from J, with 10 bases between. Germline CDR1 is SGHAT and CDR2 is FQDESV (reference sequence). This CDR3 is built from 13 residues. CDR3 protein: CASSPRSSDTQYF. The CDR3 region has the DNA TGTGCCAGCAGCCCCCGATCGTCAGATACGCAGTATTTT.

The chain employs TRBV30 and TRBJ1-2, with a weak D call TRBD1 (5 bases). Germline V gene lookup returns CDR1 GTSNPN and CDR2 SVGIG (reference sequence). V lost 4 bases and J 3 bases, leaving 15 bases between the germline ends. This CDR3 region has 14 residues. CDR3 amino acids: CAWTRDSDDYGYTF. CDR3 nucleotide sequence: TGTGCCTGGACCCGGGACTCAGACGACTATGGCTACACCTTC.

V gene TRBV5-4 combines with J gene TRBJ2-5, with 7 bases that match TRBD2. Losses at the gene ends were 2 bases for V and 1 base for J; bases not matched to a gene: 2. CDR1 SGHNT and CDR2 YYREEE come from the germline V gene (reference sequence). This CDR3 is built from 14 residues. CDR3 sequence (DNA): TGTGCCAGCAGCTTAGCGGGAACCCAAGAGACCCAGTACTTC. Translated: CASSLAGTQETQYF.

V gene TRBV7-9 combines with J gene TRBJ2-7; D possibly uses TRBD1 or TRBD2 (6 bases each). The germline V and J ends were trimmed by 4 bases and 3 bases, with 25 bases remaining between them. CDR1 and CDR2 from the germline V gene are SEHNR and FQNEAQ (reference sequence). The CDR3 contains 18 residues. CDR3 bases: TGTGCCAGCAGCTCACGGGGGCAGGGGATAGGAATTTTCTACGAGCAGTACTTC. This sequence encodes CASSSRGQGIGIFYEQYF.